This TCR beta chain was captured by sequencing in a study of human T cells and chemical hapten exposure. Original analysis: Samples ranged from 23,224 to 690,600 TCRs, with a median of about 96,000. One entry per CDR3 protein, called by TCRdb with MiXCR from the RACE reads. These V and J calls are TCRdb output, not the study's own analysis. The repertoire holds 340,000 or so distinct CDR3 sequences, with approximately 6.3% as singletons. Details on this clonotype: Its matching antigen is unknown.

General observations from the study: Alopecia in the donors means their immune response may deviate from healthy people's. TCRs exceeding a frequency of 1 in 1000 stayed unchanged under DPC sensitization.

The V gene's germline CDR1 is MDHEN and CDR2 SYDVKM. V lost 2 bases and J 2 bases, leaving 22 bases between the germline ends. The CDR3 runs 19 residues. Sample time point: patch test 1, 2 weeks after DPC sensitization. Treatment meaning: therapeutic diphenylcyclopropenone sensitization with weekly scalp DPC. This sequence joins TRBV28 and TRBJ2-1, with D possibly matching TRBD1 (6 bases). This clonotype was obtained from a young woman with alopecia areata. Some clones in this sample may be carry-over from other donors' samples. Sequenced material: whole blood, taken in connection with sensitization to the hapten diphenylcyclopropenone (DPC). In DNA form, the CDR3 reads TGTGCCAGCAGTTTAAGGGGGACAACGCTCAACCCCACCTACAATGAGCAGTTCTTC. Translating it yields CASSLRGTTLNPTYNEQFF. The entire variable domain, with the rest obtained from reference TRBV28 and TRBJ2-1, is as follows: DVKVTQSSRYLVKRTGEKVFLECVQDMDHENMFWYRQDPGLGLRLIYFSYDVKMKEKGDIPEGYSVSREKKERFSLILESASTNQTSMYLCASSLRGTTLNPTYNEQFFGPGTRLTVL.